Below, 18 T cell receptor beta chains from the same sample are listed, as sequenced in a study of blood T cell repertoires in COVID-19. The table came from immunoSEQ multiplex PCR; TCRdb's copy has only in-frame clones and leaves some out. This sample has under 300,000 clones, with around 86% found just once. The source material was peripheral blood. These receptor sequences come from a human donor in a cohort sampled during active COVID-19.

The chain employs TRBV18 and TRBJ1-4, with 9 bases fitting TRBD1. This CDR3 spans 17 amino acids. Germline CDR1 is KGHSH and CDR2 is LQKENI. The ends lost 1 base at V and 5 bases at J; junction bases unmatched: 8. CDR3 protein: CASSPRDRVGRNEKLFF. CDR3 nucleotides: TGTGCCAGCTCACCACGGGACAGGGTGGGCAGAAATGAAAAACTGTTTTTT.

This clone was counted a single time. The rearrangement uses TRBV19 and TRBJ1-5; D may be TRBD1 (5 bases). The CDR3 runs 14 residues. The V end was cut by 5 bases, the J end by 6 bases, with 14 bases between. Germline CDR1 reads LNHDA; CDR2 reads SQIVND (reference sequence). In nucleotides, the CDR3 is TGTGCCAGTAGTTGGACATCCGGGAGTCAGCCCCAGCATTTT. This codes for CASSWTSGSQPQHF.

The chain links TRBV2 to TRBJ1-1, with 8 bases identical to TRBD1. With 8 bases clipped from V and 10 bases from J, the junction kept 6 bases outside the gene matches. Germline V gene lookup returns CDR1 SNHLY and CDR2 FYNNEI. The CDR3 contains 11 residues. The CDR3 sequence: CASYTGGRAFF. The CDR3 nucleotides read TGTGCCAGCTACACAGGGGGAAGAGCTTTCTTT.

The V call is TRBV12-5, the J call TRBJ2-1; 9 bases agree with TRBD2. J was trimmed by 5 bases and V by 2 bases; bases with no gene match: 13. Germline lookup yields CDR1 LGHNT and CDR2 FRNRAP. The CDR3 is 18 residues long. This CDR3 is CASGLSLLAGTTDNEQFF. CDR3 nucleotides: TGTGCTAGTGGTTTGTCCCTACTAGCGGGTACTACCGACAATGAGCAGTTCTTC.

This rearrangement joins TRBV5-4 to TRBJ2-3, with 10 bases aligning to TRBD2. This CDR3 region has 16 residues. Germline trimming cut 6 bases from V and 0 bases from J; bases unmatched to any gene: 7. Germline V gives CDR1 SGHNT, CDR2 YYREEE (reference sequence). This chain's CDR3 is CASTVRTSGSTDTQYF. The CDR3 DNA follows: TGTGCCAGCACCGTGCGGACTAGCGGCAGCACAGATACGCAGTATTTT. Complete variable domain (other parts from reference TRBV5-4 and TRBJ2-3): ETGVTQSPTHLIKTRGQQVTLRCSSQSGHNTVSWYQQALGQGPQFIFQYYREEENGRGNFPPRFSGLQFPNYSSELNVNALELDDSALYLCASTVRTSGSTDTQYFGPGTRLTVL.

The chain uses TRBV7-9 and TRBJ2-5; the match to TRBD1 covers 7 bases. Germline V lookup: CDR1 SEHNR, CDR2 FQNEAQ (reference sequence). This CDR3 is built from 15 residues. V trimming: 8 bases; J trimming: 1 base; junction bases outside the gene matches: 10. This CDR3 is CASVSGQSLQETQYF. The CDR3 DNA is TGTGCCAGCGTTTCGGGACAGAGTCTCCAAGAGACCCAGTACTTC.

This chain links TRBV9 with TRBJ2-3; 7 bases are a match to TRBD1. V shed 3 bases, J shed 6 bases, and the junction held 10 bases outside the gene matches. The CDR3 loop spans 15 amino acids. Germline CDR1 SGDLS, CDR2 YYNGEE. CDR3 DNA: TGTGCCAGCAGCGCTCGACAGGGCCTAGGGGATACGCAGTATTTT. Residues: CASSARQGLGDTQYF.

This chain links TRBV7-8 with TRBJ2-7, with 11 bases aligning to TRBD1. This CDR3 has 16 amino acids. V trimming: 1 base; J trimming: 7 bases; junction bases outside the gene matches: 9. The V gene's germline CDR1 is SGHVS and CDR2 FQNEAQ. CDR3 residues: CASSLGMGQGVGEQYF. CDR3 DNA sequence: TGTGCCAGCAGCTTAGGCATGGGACAGGGGGTTGGAGAGCAGTACTTC.

The chain carries TRBV15 and TRBJ1-4, with 8 bases identical to TRBD1. The germline CDR1 and CDR2 sequences are LNHNV and YYDKDF (reference sequence). The J segment lost 8 bases and the V segment lost 1 base, leaving 9 bases of the junction unmatched. The CDR3 extends over 16 amino acids. CDR3 nucleotide sequence: TGTGCCACCAGCAGAGTACGGGGACAGGCCCAAGAAAAACTGTTTTTT. Protein: CATSRVRGQAQEKLFF.

This clone appeared a few times. The V gene is TRBV7-2, the J gene TRBJ2-2; tentatively, D is TRBD2 (6 bases). The germline V gene has CDR1 SGHTA and CDR2 FQGNSA. This CDR3 has 15 residues. V lost 6 bases, J lost 4 bases, and 15 bases lay in between. The CDR3 is CASRFGSRGTGELFF. The CDR3 DNA reads TGTGCCAGCAGATTCGGGAGTCGTGGCACCGGGGAGCTGTTTTTT.

The rearrangement joins TRBV5-1 to TRBJ1-4, with 10 bases that match TRBD1. This CDR3 region has 15 residues. CDR1 is SGHRS, CDR2 YFSETQ, per germline. Losses at the gene ends were 5 bases for V and 7 bases for J; bases not matched to a gene: 8. The CDR3 coding sequence is TGCGCCAGCAGTCTGGGGACAGGGGTGGTTGAAAAACTGTTTTTT. It yields the protein CASSLGTGVVEKLFF.

This clone has just one count. The chain is built from TRBV5-6 and TRBJ1-1; no firm D call. CDR3 length equals 13 residues. CDR1 is SGHDT, CDR2 YYEEEE, per germline. Trimming cost V 0 bases and J 5 bases, with 8 bases left between them. The CDR3 DNA is TGTGCCAGCAGCTTGGAACGAGAAACTGAAGCTTTCTTT. As protein: CASSLERETEAFF.

This sequence joins TRBV28 and TRBJ2-3, with 14 bases aligning to TRBD2. V shed 6 bases and J 4 bases; nucleotides not matched to a gene: 3. The length of the CDR3 is 15 residues. Germline CDR1 MDHEN, CDR2 SYDVKM. CDR3 sequence reads: CASSKGLAGADTQYF. The CDR3 region has the DNA TGTGCCAGCAGCAAGGGACTAGCGGGGGCAGATACGCAGTATTTT.

This clone was found a few times. V usage is TRBV12-5 and J usage is TRBJ2-2; D is perhaps TRBD2 (5 bases). The CDR3 sequence is 13 residues long. With 8 bases removed from V and 2 bases from J, the gap between germline ends came to 9 bases. The germline gives CDR1 LGHNT, CDR2 FRNRAP. The CDR3 is CASSRENTGELFF. The CDR3 nucleotides are TGTGCTAGTAGTCGGGAAAACACCGGGGAGCTGTTTTTT.

The V gene is TRBV5-4, the J gene TRBJ2-1; 8 nucleotides line up with TRBD2. CDR1 is SGHNT and CDR2 is YYREEE in the germline V gene (reference sequence). This CDR3 is 15 amino acids long. V lost 0 bases to trimming and J lost 8 bases; unmatched junction nucleotides: 7. For the CDR3, the DNA is TGTGCCAGCAGCTTGGCCAGCGGGAGTCTCTATGAGCAGTTCTTC. Translation: CASSLASGSLYEQFF.

The chain employs TRBV5-4 and TRBJ1-2, with TRBD1 as a possible D gene (6 bases). V shed 0 bases and J shed 6 bases, with 9 bases lying between them. The CDR3 has 13 residues. CDR1 SGHNT and CDR2 YYREEE come from the germline V gene (reference sequence). The CDR3 bases are TGTGCCAGCAGCTTGGCACAGGGAGATGGCTACACCTTC. Its translation is CASSLAQGDGYTF.

This clone was observed a single time. The V gene is TRBV25-1, the J gene TRBJ2-1; 9 nucleotides agree with TRBD2. With V trimmed by 3 bases and J by 15 bases, 9 bases remained unmatched. Germline loops: CDR1 MGHDK, CDR2 SYGVNS. The CDR3 is 13 residues long. The CDR3 DNA reads TGTGCCAGCAGTGAGGTATTAGCGGGAGAGAGGTTCTTC. Its translation is CASSEVLAGERFF.

As for this clone: The identical CDR3 is also encoded by other nucleotide sequences in the sample. The J gene is TRBJ2-5, the V gene TRBV7-2; D is uncertain. CDR1 and CDR2 from the germline V gene are SGHTA and FQGNSA. V gave up 1 base and J gave up 3 bases, with 6 bases separating them. The CDR3 is 13 residues long. CDR3 loop: CASSLVAEETQYF. The CDR3 bases are TGTGCCAGCAGCTTAGTGGCGGAAGAGACCCAGTACTTC.